The T cell receptor beta chain under discussion was sequenced for a study of shared T cell receptors in the human thymus. This clone was observed once. The germline gives CDR1 MNHEY, CDR2 SVGAGI. The CDR3 extends over 16 amino acids. Trimming took off 1 base at V and 1 base at J, with 13 bases between the two ends. Assay: immunoSEQ multiplex PCR; the TCRdb copy retains only in-frame clones and omits some. Among around 730,000 clones, approximately 85% were seen once, and the ten largest hold over 0.008%. This same sample was also part of a study on human thymus T cells. As reported in that work: Healthy Finnish infants undergoing corrective surgery for congenital heart defects were the donors. Thymus tissue for the work was resected from patients undergoing corrective heart surgery. Thymic repertoires from unrelated individuals overlapped highly, related research reported.

The chain combines TRBV6-5 with TRBJ1-2; TRBD1 might be the D (6 bases). This TCR was sampled from a girl less than two years old with a congenital heart defect. The sequenced sample consisted of thymocytes. The CDR3 region has the DNA TGTGCCAGCAGTTACTTTCGTCAGGGGAATAACTATGGCTACACCTTC. It translates to CASSYFRQGNNYGYTF.